This TCR beta chain was profiled in a study of T cells after yellow fever vaccination (dated by TCRdb to between 2017 and 2020). Turning to the overall study: The SMART-Seq v4 Ultra Low Input RNA kit was used to prepare libraries from fractions with low cell numbers. To follow T-cell clones before and after both primary and booster YFV17D yellow fever vaccination, bulk TCR alpha and beta repertoires underwent longitudinal sequencing. Two healthy male donors, one aged 18 to 30 and one aged 30 to 40 years, made up the cohort. Blood samples were taken at several timepoints before and after primary and secondary immunization, and bulk PBMC replicates and cell subsets were isolated. Results the study describes overall, beyond this receptor: The study included only a couple of donors, which limits how far the findings can be generalized. A small share of clonotypes was detected in both CD4 and CD8 compartments, with the overlap likely arising from convergent recombination. After the booster, most of the clones that had expanded following primary vaccination were detected again (almost 98% of CD4 and 80% to 90% of CD8), which suggests that memory was broadly maintained. Compared with the primary T-cell response, the secondary T-cell response was faster but weaker, reaching its peak on day 5 rather than on day 15. FACS-sorted repertoires could contain abundant contaminating clonotypes from the bulk population, so computational filtering was required.

For this clonotype: The antigen it recognizes is unknown. The junction does not match germline at one end; this may be a read error.

The cysteine opens and the phenylalanine closes a CDR3 of 15 amino acids. Only CDR3 DNA is held: 45 bases, read in frame from base 1. The treatment or condition label, as the study defines it: live attenuated yellow fever vaccine strain. PBMCs were isolated from peripheral blood using a standard Ficoll-Paque protocol. Dynabeads CD4 and CD8 positive selection kits were used to isolate the CD4 and CD8 T-cell fractions. TriZol was used to extract RNA from bulk PBMCs, from CD4 and CD8 fractions, and from dextramer-positive and dextramer-negative fractions. Sequencing was performed on an Illumina NovaSeq 6000. TCR cDNA was synthesized by 5'RACE template switching, through which a universal primer site and unique molecular identifiers were introduced. cDNA synthesis was primed from both the TCR alpha and TCR beta constant segments. Library amplification used two PCR steps, and the second PCR step added sample barcodes and sequencing adapters. Sequencing of the libraries was done on either Illumina HiSeq 2500 (2x100 bp) or NovaSeq (2x150 bp). For the original study's pipeline: MIGEC handled demultiplexing of reads and collapsing into UMI consensus sequences, while MiXCR performed V(D)J alignment. Using edgeR on replicate PBMC samples, clonotypes were called vaccine-responding if FDR was below 0.01 and the log2 fold change was above 5 up to day 15. Bulk clonotypes were assigned CD4 or CD8 identity according to which sequenced CD4 or CD8 repertoire held them at higher abundance. TCRdb applied fastp at Q25 and MiXCR to the public reads, then kept only in-frame beta chains. Each CDR3 protein gets just one entry, which takes the most common genes and DNA from the rows behind it. TCRdb's processing, not the study's, gives the V and J calls here. The sample includes 85,000 to 100,000 distinct CDR3 sequences, with around 5.8% observed a single time. Of the sample, about 38% is held by the ten largest clones.

The chain joins TRBV12-3 or TRBV12-4 to TRBJ2-1; 13 central nucleotides agree with TRBD2. This TCR was sampled from a man aged 18 to 30 who received the YFV17D yellow fever vaccine. Source: CD8+ T cells sorted from PBMCs, taken 10 days after the yellow fever booster vaccination. The nucleotide sequence is given as TGTGCCAGCAGTTTGGGACTAGCGGGGTCGAATGGGCAGTTCTTC. Its coded protein is CASSLGLAGSNGQFF.